Listed below are T cell receptor beta chains from one sample, sequenced in a study of cytomegalovirus exposure and HLA in healthy donors. Method: immunoSEQ multiplex PCR; TCRdb's copy keeps in-frame clones and lacks some. In the table there are some 96,000 clones, around 64% of which are singletons. Sequenced input: PBMCs. The receptors originated from a man aged 60 to 75 in good health and CMV-seronegative. Each CDR3 is given with its conserved first and last residue. D genes are given only for firm matches. Expanded clones get a size class; other rows say once, few or many, or leave the size out.

CDR3: CASSLRDSGAYEQYF
DNA: TGCGCCAGCAGCTTAAGGGACAGCGGAGCCTACGAGCAGTACTTC
V: TRBV5-1
size: NA
J: TRBJ2-7
D: TRBD1

CDR3: CASSYERGNQPQHF
DNA: TGTGCCAGCAGTTACGAGCGGGGGAATCAGCCCCAGCATTTT
V: TRBV6-5
size: NA
J: TRBJ1-5
D: NA

CDR3: CSVLTVNTEAFF
DNA: TGCAGCGTTCTTACAGTGAACACTGAAGCTTTCTTT
V: TRBV29-1
size: NA
J: TRBJ1-1
D: NA

CDR3: CASSVGQGRYNEQFF
DNA: TGTGCCAGCAGCGTTGGACAGGGTCGGTACAATGAGCAGTTCTTC
V: TRBV9
size: NA
J: TRBJ2-1
D: TRBD1

CDR3: CASSLEAGSHNEQFF
DNA: TGCGCCAGCAGCTTGGAGGCAGGTTCCCACAATGAGCAGTTCTTC
V: TRBV5-1
size: NA
J: TRBJ2-1
D: NA

CDR3: CASSPHRWADEQFF
DNA: TGTGCCAGCAGCCCCCACCGGTGGGCAGATGAGCAGTTCTTC
V: TRBV9
size: NA
J: TRBJ2-1
D: NA

CDR3: CASSSSAPRGQRPYGYTF
DNA: TGTGCCAGCAGCTCCAGTGCCCCGCGGGGACAGAGACCCTATGGCTACACCTTC
V: TRBV7-3
size: NA
J: TRBJ1-2
D: TRBD1

CDR3: CASSLQGARETQYF
DNA: TGTGCCAGCAGCCTACAGGGGGCCCGCGAGACCCAGTACTTC
V: TRBV6-6
size: NA
J: TRBJ2-5
D: TRBD1

CDR3: CASSPRGVTYEQYF
DNA: TGTGCCAGCAGCCCCCGGGGGGTGACCTACGAGCAGTACTTC
V: TRBV5-5
size: NA
J: TRBJ2-7
D: TRBD2

CDR3: CASSPLSGPSSAGNTIYF
DNA: TGCGCCAGCAGCCCACTCTCAGGGCCTTCATCCGCTGGAAACACCATATATTTT
V: TRBV4-1
size: once
J: TRBJ1-3
D: NA

CDR3: CASSQVGGDGYTF
DNA: TGTGCCAGCAGCCAAGTTGGCGGGGATGGCTACACCTTC
V: TRBV14
size: NA
J: TRBJ1-2
D: NA

CDR3: CASSGLQGNQPQHF
DNA: TGTGCCAGCAGCGGCTTACAGGGTAATCAGCCCCAGCATTTT
V: TRBV6-6
size: NA
J: TRBJ1-5
D: NA

CDR3: CSVRTEVNEKLFF
DNA: TGCAGCGTCCGGACAGAGGTTAATGAAAAACTGTTTTTT
V: TRBV29-1
size: NA
J: TRBJ1-4
D: NA

CDR3: CASSLEGGRNYEQYF
DNA: TGTGCCAGCAGTTTAGAGGGAGGGAGAAACTACGAGCAGTACTTC
V: TRBV27
size: NA
J: TRBJ2-7
D: TRBD2

CDR3: CASSRATERHQPQHF
DNA: TGCGCCAGCAGCCGGGCGACAGAAAGACATCAGCCCCAGCATTTT
V: TRBV4-1
size: NA
J: TRBJ1-5
D: NA

CDR3: CASSLLSVAKNIQYF
DNA: TGTGCCAGCTCACTACTGAGTGTAGCCAAAAACATTCAGTACTTC
V: TRBV18
size: NA
J: TRBJ2-4
D: NA

CDR3: CASSYVGTDYEQYF
DNA: TGTGCCAGCAGTTATGTGGGTACAGACTACGAGCAGTACTTC
V: TRBV6-5
size: NA
J: TRBJ2-7
D: NA

CDR3: CASSPEVGETQYF
DNA: TGTGCCAGCAGCCCCGAGGTCGGGGAGACCCAGTACTTC
V: TRBV11-1
size: NA
J: TRBJ2-5
D: NA

CDR3: CASSAGTSEADTQYF
DNA: TGTGCCAGCAGTGCCGGGACTAGCGAGGCAGATACGCAGTATTTT
V: TRBV6-4
size: many
J: TRBJ2-3
D: TRBD2

CDR3: CASRLALSHEQYF
DNA: TGTGCCAGCAGACTAGCTTTAAGCCACGAGCAGTACTTC
V: TRBV2
size: once
J: TRBJ2-7
D: NA

CDR3: CASSSTGDPYNEQFF
DNA: TGTGCCAGCAGTTCAACAGGGGACCCCTACAATGAGCAGTTCTTC
V: TRBV6-5
size: NA
J: TRBJ2-1
D: TRBD1

CDR3: CASSLDSPTAFF
DNA: TGTGCCAGCAGCTTAGATTCCCCTACGGCTTTCTTT
V: TRBV11-3
size: NA
J: TRBJ1-1
D: NA

CDR3: CASRLAGERGEQFF
DNA: TGTGCCAGTCGGTTAGCGGGAGAAAGGGGTGAGCAGTTCTTC
V: TRBV19
size: NA
J: TRBJ2-1
D: TRBD2

CDR3: CASSPRQGSTNEKLFF
DNA: TGTGCCAGCAGCCCTCGACAGGGATCAACTAATGAAAAACTGTTTTTT
V: TRBV7-6
size: NA
J: TRBJ1-4
D: TRBD1

CDR3: CSVDRSGGLKTQYF
DNA: TGCAGCGTTGACCGTAGCGGGGGTTTGAAGACCCAGTACTTC
V: TRBV29-1
size: few
J: TRBJ2-5
D: TRBD2

CDR3: CASSLGPEPGQPQHF
DNA: TGCGCCAGCAGCCTGGGACCGGAACCCGGGCAGCCCCAGCATTTT
V: TRBV5-1
size: NA
J: TRBJ1-5
D: NA